Below, one T cell receptor beta chain is given with its context. The germline V gene has CDR1 SGHRS and CDR2 YFSETQ. The ends lost 3 bases at V and 5 bases at J; junction bases unmatched: 14. The CDR3 loop spans 18 amino acids. Only in-frame clones appear in the TCRdb table, and some are missing; sequencing was by immunoSEQ multiplex PCR. Seen here are around 19,000 clones, roughly four fifths observed once, and the top ten hold 29%. The sample belongs to a study of control samples from healthy donors and cancer patients. The source material was PBMCs. The chain employs TRBV5-1 and TRBJ2-2, with TRBD2 matching over 9 bases. The clonotype comes from an elderly man with head and neck cancer. The CDR3 DNA is TGCGCCAGCAGCTCTCCTGGGGCGGGAGGGCCTGAGACCGGGGAGCTGTTTTTT. Protein: CASSSPGAGGPETGELFF.